This record concerns one T cell receptor (beta chain) sequence. Its antigen is undetermined. This entry comes from a study of T cells expressing NK-cell markers. Across the whole study: TCR beta repertoires came from sorted CD3+CD56+NKG2C+, CD3+CD56+NKG2C- and CD3+CD56-NKG2C+ T cells. Study-wide findings and caveats: NKG2C+ dominant clonotypes from 6 or 7 donors made up about 1.0-7.5% of CD8+ T cells. Researchers report these clonotypes also headed the CD3+CD56-NKG2C+ fraction in a few donors.

CDR3 length equals 15 residues. Germline lookup yields CDR1 MNHEY and CDR2 SMNVEV (reference sequence). After re-calling the 5' RACE reads, TCRdb lists one entry per CDR3 protein, DNA absent. The table lists roughly 150,000 distinct CDR3 sequences. This sequence originates from a woman between 18 and 70 years old in good health. The sample taken for sequencing was blood T cells: a sorted CD56 or NKG2C T cell subset, CD4+ or CD8+ T cells, or bulk PBMC T cells (not recorded which). The V gene is TRBV27, the J gene TRBJ2-7; TCRdb outputs TRBD2, but without DNA this stays unchecked. CDR3 loop: CASSLFTRGDYEQYF.